Shown below are 29 T cell receptor beta chains from a single sample sequenced in a study of cytomegalovirus exposure and HLA in healthy donors. Vbeta (60) and Jbeta (13) primers were used in the PCR. Repertoires were generated with immunoSEQ multiplex PCR, while TCRdb's copy carries only in-frame clones and drops some. The data hold about 82,000 clones, with around 70% observed a single time. Input material: PBMCs. All receptors derive from a woman aged 45-65 years in good health and CMV-seropositive.

The chain combines TRBV6-1 with TRBJ2-1, with 12 bases matching TRBD1. The V gene's germline CDR1 is MNHNS and CDR2 SASEGT. The CDR3 runs 13 residues. J was trimmed by 16 bases and V by 2 bases; bases with no gene match: 6. The CDR3: CASSESRDRGRFF. The DNA of the CDR3 is TGTGCCAGCAGTGAATCCCGGGACAGGGGGCGATTCTTC.

The V call is TRBV5-8, the J call TRBJ2-2; no reliable D call. The CDR3 has 10 amino acids. With 1 base removed from V and 11 bases from J, the gap between germline ends came to 3 bases. CDR1 SGHTS and CDR2 YDEGEE come from the germline V gene. The CDR3 DNA is TGTGCCAGCAGCTTGAGCGAGCTGTTTTTT. Encoded protein: CASSLSELFF.

This clone was detected a few times. The chain links TRBV27 to TRBJ2-7; the match to TRBD1 covers 7 bases. CDR1 is MNHEY, CDR2 SMNVEV, per germline (reference sequence). CDR3 size: 15 residues. V lost 6 bases, J lost 10 bases, and 18 bases stayed unmatched. The CDR3 nucleotides read TGTGCCAGCAGGAGCCTTTCGAGACAGGGTGTTGTCCAGTACTTC. It encodes CASRSLSRQGVVQYF.

This clone was observed a single time. The chain combines TRBV2 with TRBJ2-7, with D perhaps matching TRBD2 (6 bases). The germline V gene has CDR1 SNHLY and CDR2 FYNNEI. The CDR3 extends over 13 amino acids. V was cut by 7 bases and J by 2 bases, with 12 bases left in between. CDR3 protein: CASIGSGAYEQYF. DNA of the CDR3: TGTGCCAGCATCGGTAGCGGAGCCTACGAGCAGTACTTC.

The rearrangement joins TRBV25-1 to TRBJ2-5; no definite D call. The germline gives CDR1 MGHDK, CDR2 SYGVNS. The ends were cut back, 6 bases at V and 7 bases at J, with 9 bases in the middle. The CDR3 is 11 residues long. In DNA, the CDR3 is TGTGCCAGCAGGGCCATGGCGACCCAGTACTTC. It encodes CASRAMATQYF.

This sequence joins TRBV15 and TRBJ1-1; 11 bases map to TRBD1. The CDR3 runs to 18 residues. The V segment lost 0 bases and the J segment 9 bases; nucleotides outside the gene matches: 15. Germline CDR1 and CDR2: LNHNV and YYDKDF (reference sequence). CDR3 amino acids: CATSRERSLGTGGLKAFF. The CDR3 DNA sequence: TGTGCCACCAGCAGAGAGAGATCCCTTGGGACAGGGGGTTTGAAAGCTTTCTTT.

This clone occurred a few times. The chain uses TRBV19 and TRBJ1-2; 7 bases line up with TRBD1. The ends lost 5 bases at V and 4 bases at J; junction bases unmatched: 7. The CDR3 spans 14 residues. Germline V gives CDR1 LNHDA, CDR2 SQIVND (reference sequence). CDR3 loop: CASSRQGSFYGYTF. Here the CDR3 DNA reads TGTGCCAGTAGTCGACAGGGATCCTTCTATGGCTACACCTTC.

The J gene is TRBJ2-2, the V gene TRBV9; D uncertain. The V gene's germline CDR1 is SGDLS and CDR2 YYNGEE. This CDR3 has 16 residues. The V end was cut by 2 bases, the J end by 0 bases, with 11 bases between. Here the CDR3 DNA reads TGTGCCAGCAGCGTTCCTCGCGGAACGAACACCGGGGAGCTGTTTTTT. Amino acid sequence: CASSVPRGTNTGELFF.

This chain joins TRBV6-1 and TRBJ1-1; 8 positions agree with TRBD1. CDR1 is MNHNS, CDR2 SASEGT, per germline. The ends lost 2 bases at V and 7 bases at J; junction bases unmatched: 9. The CDR3 loop spans 15 amino acids. CDR3 DNA sequence: TGTGCCAGCAGTGAATACGCCAGGGGGCAGGGTGAAGCTTTCTTT. This codes for CASSEYARGQGEAFF.

This chain uses TRBV6-6 with TRBJ1-4, with D hard to call. Trimming shortened V by 6 bases and J by 8 bases, and 13 bases separated the two germline ends. The CDR3 runs to 13 residues. Germline-derived CDR1 and CDR2 are MNHNY and SVGAGI (reference sequence). The CDR3 nucleotides read TGTGCCAGCAGGCCGCAAACGGGAGAAAAACTGTTTTTT. Residues: CASRPQTGEKLFF.

The chain joins TRBV18 to TRBJ1-5; 7 bases align to TRBD1. Trimming took 4 bases from V and 4 from J; bases not matched to a gene: 7. Germline loops: CDR1 KGHSH, CDR2 LQKENI. The CDR3 length is 15 residues. CDR3 sequence (DNA): TGTGCCAGCTCACTACGGGACAGTTCTAATCAGCCCCAGCATTTT. Residues: CASSLRDSSNQPQHF.

This chain uses TRBV19 with TRBJ2-1; 11 nucleotides agree with TRBD2. The CDR3 has 19 residues. Germline V lookup: CDR1 LNHDA, CDR2 SQIVND (reference sequence). Losses at the gene ends were 10 bases for V and 5 bases for J; bases not matched to a gene: 22. The CDR3 loop reads CATKQGWSSGRAVHNEQFF. Here the CDR3 DNA reads TGTGCCACAAAACAGGGTTGGAGTAGCGGGAGGGCCGTTCACAATGAGCAGTTCTTC. Supplemented by reference TRBV19 and TRBJ2-1, the full variable domain reads DGGITQSPKYLFRKEGQNVTLSCEQNLNHDAMYWYRQDPGQGLRLIYYSQIVNDFQKGDIAEGYSVSREKKESFPLTVTSAQKNPTAFYLCATKQGWSSGRAVHNEQFFGPGTRLTVL.

V and J are TRBV18 and TRBJ1-1; D ambiguous. Germline loops: CDR1 KGHSH, CDR2 LQKENI. CDR3 length: 16 amino acids. The V and J ends lost 3 bases and 3 bases respectively, with 17 bases between them. The CDR3 DNA is TGTGCCAGCTCACCCTCCGCGGGGTCCGGGGACACTGAAGCTTTCTTT. It specifies CASSPSAGSGDTEAFF. Complete variable domain (other parts from reference TRBV18 and TRBJ1-1): NAGVMQNPRHLVRRRGQEARLRCSPMKGHSHVYWYRQLPEEGLKFMVYLQKENIIDESGMPKERFSAEFPKEGPSILRIQQVVRGDSAAYFCASSPSAGSGDTEAFFGQGTRLTVV.

This clone was counted a few times. The chain carries TRBV6-1 and TRBJ1-1; possibly TRBD1 for D (5 bases). This CDR3 is built from 16 residues. Trimming left V 0 bases short and J 5 bases short, with 16 bases between. CDR1 is MNHNS and CDR2 is SASEGT in the germline V gene. The CDR3 loop reads CASSEAQPGRKTEAFF. The DNA for the CDR3 is TGTGCCAGCAGTGAAGCGCAGCCAGGGCGGAAAACTGAAGCTTTCTTT.

This clone was seen only a few times. This rearrangement joins TRBV5-5 to TRBJ2-1; 8 positions match TRBD2. The CDR3 has 18 residues. Germline CDR1 is SGHKS and CDR2 is YYEKEE (reference sequence). With 1 base clipped from V and 0 bases from J, the junction kept 9 bases outside the gene matches. This CDR3 reads CASSLRLAGQISYNEQFF. Here the CDR3 DNA reads TGTGCCAGCAGCTTGAGGCTAGCGGGCCAAATCTCCTACAATGAGCAGTTCTTC.

This chain links TRBV10-3 with TRBJ2-3, with 8 bases aligning to TRBD2. This CDR3 has 18 amino acids. Germline loops: CDR1 ENHRY, CDR2 SYGVKD. The trim removed 0 bases at V and 0 bases at J, leaving 8 bases unmatched. The CDR3 protein is CAISESVLAVTSTDTQYF. CDR3 nucleotide sequence: TGTGCCATCAGTGAGTCGGTACTAGCGGTAACTAGCACAGATACGCAGTATTTT.

The chain joins TRBV6-6 to TRBJ2-2; D might be TRBD2 (6 bases). There are 16 residues in the CDR3. Germline CDR1 and CDR2: MNHNY and SVGAGI (reference sequence). V lost 4 bases and J 1 base, leaving 13 bases between the germline ends. CDR3 coding DNA: TGTGCCAGCAGTTTACGGGCGGGGCGGAACACCGGGGAGCTGTTTTTT. Residues: CASSLRAGRNTGELFF.

The rearrangement joins TRBV18 to TRBJ2-2; weak D call: TRBD2 (6 bases). CDR1 is KGHSH and CDR2 is LQKENI in the germline V gene. The V end was cut by 4 bases, the J end by 5 bases, with 8 bases between. The CDR3 loop spans 13 amino acids. For the CDR3, the DNA is TGTGCCAGCTCACGGGCGGGGACCGGGGAGCTGTTTTTT. This translates into CASSRAGTGELFF.

Points on this clone: Other DNA sequences in the same sample also yield this CDR3. The V and J genes are TRBV5-1 and TRBJ2-3; TRBD2 matches 8 bases. Losses at the gene ends were 1 base for V and 4 bases for J; bases not matched to a gene: 5. The CDR3 is made up of 15 amino acids. Germline CDR1 is SGHRS and CDR2 is YFSETQ. Written as DNA, the CDR3 is TGCGCCAGCAGCTTGAGTAGCGGGATTTCAGATACGCAGTATTTT. Encoded protein: CASSLSSGISDTQYF. Filled out from reference TRBV5-1 and TRBJ2-3, the complete variable domain reads KAGVTQTPRYLIKTRGQQVTLSCSPISGHRSVSWYQQTPGQGLQFLFEYFSETQRNKGNFPGRFSGRQFSNSRSEMNVSTLELGDSALYLCASSLSSGISDTQYFGPGTRLTVL.

This clone was observed a handful of times. The V gene is TRBV19, the J gene TRBJ2-7, with D hard to call. The CDR3 extends over 14 amino acids. Trimming shortened V by 7 bases and J by 2 bases, and 15 bases separated the two germline ends. CDR1 LNHDA and CDR2 SQIVND come from the germline V gene (reference sequence). The CDR3 sequence: CASKPSVSPYEQYF. The CDR3 DNA follows: TGTGCCAGTAAGCCCTCGGTCTCGCCCTACGAGCAGTACTTC.

The chain carries TRBV4-1 and TRBJ2-2; TRBD1 is a possible D gene (6 bases). The V end was cut by 5 bases, the J end by 4 bases, with 14 bases between. This CDR3 comprises 15 residues. Germline CDR1 and CDR2: MGHRA and YSYEKL. The CDR3 DNA sequence: TGCGCCAGCAGCAACGGACAGATTGTCACCGGGGAGCTGTTTTTT. Translating gives CASSNGQIVTGELFF.

This rearrangement joins TRBV9 to TRBJ2-7; 11 nucleotides agree with TRBD2. The CDR3 is 13 residues long. J gave up 7 bases and V 2 bases, and 2 bases lay outside the gene matches. CDR1 SGDLS and CDR2 YYNGEE come from the germline V gene. CDR3 in DNA: TGTGCCAGCAGCGTCAGACTAGCGGGAGAGCAGTACTTC. Translating it yields CASSVRLAGEQYF.

The chain is built from TRBV30 and TRBJ2-2, with D possibly matching TRBD1 (5 bases). The CDR3 spans 15 residues. V lost 4 bases and J lost 5, with 17 bases in between. From germline, CDR1 is GTSNPN and CDR2 SVGIG (reference sequence). Written as DNA, the CDR3 is TGTGCCTGGACCGGACAAGGACGGCTTACCGGGGAGCTGTTTTTT. Translated, it gives CAWTGQGRLTGELFF.

This clone turned up a few times. The chain has TRBV7-9 and TRBJ1-4; D is ambiguous. The germline gives CDR1 SEHNR, CDR2 FQNEAQ (reference sequence). Between the trimmed V and J ends, which lost 3 bases and 4 bases, there was a span of 12 bases. This CDR3 comprises 15 residues. Written as DNA, the CDR3 is TGTGCCAGCAGCTTTTTAACGGGGATTAATGAAAAACTGTTTTTT. Protein: CASSFLTGINEKLFF.

This sequence joins TRBV27 and TRBJ2-7; D not certain. Germline CDR1 reads MNHEY; CDR2 reads SMNVEV (reference sequence). Trimming removed 6 bases from V and 0 bases from J, with 15 bases in between. The CDR3 contains 15 residues. CDR3 nucleotide sequence: TGTGCCAGCAGGAAGACTGTCCCAAGCTCCTACGAGCAGTACTTC. The encoded protein is CASRKTVPSSYEQYF.

The V gene is TRBV18, the J gene TRBJ2-7, with 10 bases that match TRBD2. Germline V gene sequence: CDR1 KGHSH, CDR2 LQKENI. CDR3 length: 15 residues. J lost 4 bases, V lost 8 bases, and 11 bases had no gene match. The CDR3 nucleotides are TGTGCCAGCACTACCTCTAGCGGGAGCTCGTACGAGCAGTACTTC. Translation: CASTTSSGSSYEQYF.

The V and J genes are TRBV5-8 and TRBJ2-2; D gene ambiguous. Per germline, CDR1 SGHTS and CDR2 YDEGEE. There are 15 residues in the CDR3. The V gene lost 4 bases and the J gene lost 1 base, with 11 bases spanning the gap. The CDR3 sequence: CASSPVELNTGELFF. The CDR3 DNA sequence: TGTGCCAGCAGCCCCGTTGAGTTGAACACCGGGGAGCTGTTTTTT.

This clone was seen once. V usage is TRBV4-1 and J usage is TRBJ1-4; a possible D gene is TRBD1 (5 bases). CDR1 MGHRA and CDR2 YSYEKL come from the germline V gene. The CDR3 totals 15 residues. Trimming stripped 5 bases from V and 8 bases from J, with 18 bases between. DNA for the CDR3: TGCGCCAGCAGCAAAGGGGACGTCGGGGGGGAAAAACTGTTTTTT. Amino acids: CASSKGDVGGEKLFF.

The rearrangement uses TRBV18 and TRBJ2-1; D possibly corresponds to TRBD2 (6 bases). V was pared by 1 base and J by 0 bases, with 10 bases between. The germline CDR1 and CDR2 sequences are KGHSH and LQKENI. This CDR3 has 16 amino acids. As DNA, the CDR3 is TGTGCCAGCTCACCACGTGGGGGGAGCTCCTACAATGAGCAGTTCTTC. The encoded protein is CASSPRGGSSYNEQFF.